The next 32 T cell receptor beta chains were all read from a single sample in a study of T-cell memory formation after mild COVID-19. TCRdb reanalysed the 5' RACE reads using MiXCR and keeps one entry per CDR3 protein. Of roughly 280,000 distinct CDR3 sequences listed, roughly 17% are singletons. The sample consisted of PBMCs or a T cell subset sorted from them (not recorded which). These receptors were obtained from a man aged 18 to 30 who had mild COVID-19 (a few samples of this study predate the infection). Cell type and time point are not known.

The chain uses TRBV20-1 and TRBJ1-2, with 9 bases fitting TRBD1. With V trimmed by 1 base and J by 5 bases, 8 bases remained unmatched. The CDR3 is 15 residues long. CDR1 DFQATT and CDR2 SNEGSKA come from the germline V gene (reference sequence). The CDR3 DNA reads TGCAGTGCTAGAGCCCGGGACAGGGTTCGGTATGGCTACACCTTC. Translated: CSARARDRVRYGYTF.

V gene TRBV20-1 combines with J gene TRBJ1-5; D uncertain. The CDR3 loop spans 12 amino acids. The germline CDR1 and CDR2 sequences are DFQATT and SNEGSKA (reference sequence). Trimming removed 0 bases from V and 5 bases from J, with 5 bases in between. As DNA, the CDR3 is TGCAGTGCTAGAGAAGGGTATCAGCCCCAGCATTTT. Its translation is CSAREGYQPQHF.

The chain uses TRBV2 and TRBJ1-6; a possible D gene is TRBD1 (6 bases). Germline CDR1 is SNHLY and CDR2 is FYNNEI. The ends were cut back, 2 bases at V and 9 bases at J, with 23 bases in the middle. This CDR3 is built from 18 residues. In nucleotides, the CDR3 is TGTGCCAGCAGTGAAAGAGGCGGGGGGCGGCGCATATCTTCACCCCTCCACTTT. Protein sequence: CASSERGGGRRISSPLHF.

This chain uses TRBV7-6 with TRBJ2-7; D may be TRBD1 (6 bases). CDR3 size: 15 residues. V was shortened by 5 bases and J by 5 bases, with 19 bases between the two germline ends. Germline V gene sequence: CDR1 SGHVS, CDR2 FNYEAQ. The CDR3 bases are TGTGCCAGCAGCGGTCACAGGGAAGGGACGCACGAGCAGTACTTC. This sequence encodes CASSGHREGTHEQYF.

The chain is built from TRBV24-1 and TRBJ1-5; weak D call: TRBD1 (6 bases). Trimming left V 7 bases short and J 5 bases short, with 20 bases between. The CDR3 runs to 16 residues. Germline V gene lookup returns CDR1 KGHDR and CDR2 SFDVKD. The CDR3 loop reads CATSVNRDEVDQPQHF. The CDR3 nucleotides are TGTGCCACCAGCGTTAACAGGGACGAAGTGGATCAGCCCCAGCATTTT.

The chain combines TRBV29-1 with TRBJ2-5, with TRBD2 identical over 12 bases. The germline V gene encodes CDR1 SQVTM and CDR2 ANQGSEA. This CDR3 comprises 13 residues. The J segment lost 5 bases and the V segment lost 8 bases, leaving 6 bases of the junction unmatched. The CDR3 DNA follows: TGCAGCACCGGACTAGCGGGGAGTGAGACCCAGTACTTC. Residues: CSTGLAGSETQYF.

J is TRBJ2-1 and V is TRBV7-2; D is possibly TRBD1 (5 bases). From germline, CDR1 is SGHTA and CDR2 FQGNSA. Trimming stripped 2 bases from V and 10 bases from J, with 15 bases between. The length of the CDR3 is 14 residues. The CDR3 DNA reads TGTGCCAGCAGCTTAACGGCGACGGACACGGAGCAGTTCTTC. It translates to CASSLTATDTEQFF. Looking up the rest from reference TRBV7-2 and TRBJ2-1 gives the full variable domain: GAGVSQSPSNKVTEKGKDVELRCDPISGHTALYWYRQSLGQGLEFLIYFQGNSAPDKSGLPSDRFSAERTGGSVSTLTIQRTQQEDSAVYLCASSLTATDTEQFFGPGTRLTVL.

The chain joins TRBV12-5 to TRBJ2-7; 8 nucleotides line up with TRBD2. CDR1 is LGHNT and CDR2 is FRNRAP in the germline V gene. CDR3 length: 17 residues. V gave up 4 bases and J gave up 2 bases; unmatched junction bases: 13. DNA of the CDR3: TGTGCTAGTGGTTCCCGGTCGGTAGGCGGGGGGACCTACGAGCAGTACTTC. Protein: CASGSRSVGGGTYEQYF. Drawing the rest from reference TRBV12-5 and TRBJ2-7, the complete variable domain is DARVTQTPRHKVTEMGQEVTMRCQPILGHNTVFWYRQTMMQGLELLAYFRNRAPLDDSGMPKDRFSAEMPDATLATLKIQPSEPRDSAVYFCASGSRSVGGGTYEQYFGPGTRLTVT.

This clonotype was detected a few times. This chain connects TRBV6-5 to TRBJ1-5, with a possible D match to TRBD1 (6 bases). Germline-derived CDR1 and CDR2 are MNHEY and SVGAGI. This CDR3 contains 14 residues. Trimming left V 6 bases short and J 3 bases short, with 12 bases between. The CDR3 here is CASSRGQINQPQHF. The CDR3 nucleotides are TGTGCCAGCAGCCGTGGACAGATCAATCAGCCCCAGCATTTT.

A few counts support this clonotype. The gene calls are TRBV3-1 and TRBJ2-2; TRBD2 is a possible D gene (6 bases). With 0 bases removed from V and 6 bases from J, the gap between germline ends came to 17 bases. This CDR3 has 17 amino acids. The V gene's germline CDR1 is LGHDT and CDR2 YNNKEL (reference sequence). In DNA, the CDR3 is TGTGCCAGCAGCCAAGAGATGTGGAGGGGAATACCCGGGGAGCTGTTTTTT. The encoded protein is CASSQEMWRGIPGELFF.

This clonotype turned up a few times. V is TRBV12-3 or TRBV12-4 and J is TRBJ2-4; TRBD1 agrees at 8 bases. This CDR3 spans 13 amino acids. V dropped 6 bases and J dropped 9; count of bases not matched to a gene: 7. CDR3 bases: TGTGCCAGCAGCCCGACAGGGGTGAGCATTCAGTACTTC. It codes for CASSPTGVSIQYF.

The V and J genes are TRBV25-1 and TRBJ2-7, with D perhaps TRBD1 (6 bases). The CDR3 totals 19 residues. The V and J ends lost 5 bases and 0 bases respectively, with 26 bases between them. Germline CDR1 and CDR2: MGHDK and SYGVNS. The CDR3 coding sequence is TGTGCCAGCAGTATCTGGAAAGGTCGTGGGGGCCGAAGCTCCTACGAGCAGTACTTC. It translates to CASSIWKGRGGRSSYEQYF.

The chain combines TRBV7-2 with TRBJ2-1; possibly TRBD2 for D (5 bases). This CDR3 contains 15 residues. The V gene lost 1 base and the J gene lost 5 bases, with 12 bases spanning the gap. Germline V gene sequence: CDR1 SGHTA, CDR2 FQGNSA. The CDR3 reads CASSLDPSPHNEQFF. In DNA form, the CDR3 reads TGTGCCAGCAGCTTAGATCCTAGCCCCCACAATGAGCAGTTCTTC.

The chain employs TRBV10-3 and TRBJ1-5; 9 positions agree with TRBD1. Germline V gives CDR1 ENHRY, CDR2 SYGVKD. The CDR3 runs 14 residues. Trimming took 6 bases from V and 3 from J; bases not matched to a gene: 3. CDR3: CAIRGQGPNQPQHF. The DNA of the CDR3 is TGTGCCATCAGGGGACAGGGACCCAATCAGCCCCAGCATTTT.

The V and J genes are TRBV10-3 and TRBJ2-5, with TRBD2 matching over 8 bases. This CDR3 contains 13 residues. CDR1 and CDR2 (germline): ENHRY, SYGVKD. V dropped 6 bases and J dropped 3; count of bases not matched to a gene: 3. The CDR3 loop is CAISLGLEETQYF. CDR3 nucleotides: TGTGCCATCAGCCTGGGACTAGAAGAGACCCAGTACTTC.

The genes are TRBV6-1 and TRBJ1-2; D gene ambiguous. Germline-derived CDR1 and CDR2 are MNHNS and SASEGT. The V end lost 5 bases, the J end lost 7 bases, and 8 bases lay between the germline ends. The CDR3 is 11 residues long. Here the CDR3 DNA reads TGTGCCAGCAGTTGGGTCTCTGGCTACACCTTC. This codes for CASSWVSGYTF.

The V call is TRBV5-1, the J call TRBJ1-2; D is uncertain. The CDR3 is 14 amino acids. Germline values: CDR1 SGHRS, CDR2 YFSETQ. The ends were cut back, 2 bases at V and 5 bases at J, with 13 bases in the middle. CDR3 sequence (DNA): TGCGCCAGCAGCTTCTCGGGCCCGGCATATGGCTACACCTTC. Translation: CASSFSGPAYGYTF. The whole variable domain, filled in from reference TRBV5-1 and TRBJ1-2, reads KAGVTQTPRYLIKTRGQQVTLSCSPISGHRSVSWYQQTPGQGLQFLFEYFSETQRNKGNFPGRFSGRQFSNSRSEMNVSTLELGDSALYLCASSFSGPAYGYTFGSGTRLTVV.

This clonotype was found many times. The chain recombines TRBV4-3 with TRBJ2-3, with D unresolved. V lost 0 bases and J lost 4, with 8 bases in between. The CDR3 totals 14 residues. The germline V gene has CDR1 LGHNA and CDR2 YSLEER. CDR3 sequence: CASSQDRLADTQYF. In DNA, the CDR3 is TGCGCCAGCAGCCAAGATAGGCTCGCAGATACGCAGTATTTT.

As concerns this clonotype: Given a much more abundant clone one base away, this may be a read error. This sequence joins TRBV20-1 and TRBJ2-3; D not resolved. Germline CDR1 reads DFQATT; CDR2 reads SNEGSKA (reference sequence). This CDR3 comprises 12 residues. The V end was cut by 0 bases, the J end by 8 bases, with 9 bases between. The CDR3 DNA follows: TGCAGTGCTAGAGACGATTGGGGTACGCAGTATTTT. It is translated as CSARDDWGTQYF.

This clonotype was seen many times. In DNA, the CDR3 is TGCGCCAGCAGCTTGGCCTACGGCCCCACAGATACGCAGTATTTT. Its translation: CASSLAYGPTDTQYF. This chain connects TRBV5-1 to TRBJ2-3; D ambiguous. The CDR3 consists of 15 residues. The germline V and J ends were trimmed by 0 bases and 2 bases, with 10 bases remaining between them. CDR1 SGHRS and CDR2 YFSETQ come from the germline V gene.

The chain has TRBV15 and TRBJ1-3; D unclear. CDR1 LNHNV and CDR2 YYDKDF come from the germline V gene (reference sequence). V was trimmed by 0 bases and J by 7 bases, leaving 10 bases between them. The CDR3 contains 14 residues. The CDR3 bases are TGTGCCACCAGCAGAGAAATTGGACGCAACACCATATATTTT. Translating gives CATSREIGRNTIYF.

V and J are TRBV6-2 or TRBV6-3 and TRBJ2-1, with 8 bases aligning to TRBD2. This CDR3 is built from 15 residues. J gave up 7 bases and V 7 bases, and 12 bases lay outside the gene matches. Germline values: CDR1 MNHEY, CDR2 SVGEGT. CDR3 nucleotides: TGTGCCAGCATCCCGGGGGGGGGTTGGTGGAATGAGCAGTTCTTC. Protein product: CASIPGGGWWNEQFF.

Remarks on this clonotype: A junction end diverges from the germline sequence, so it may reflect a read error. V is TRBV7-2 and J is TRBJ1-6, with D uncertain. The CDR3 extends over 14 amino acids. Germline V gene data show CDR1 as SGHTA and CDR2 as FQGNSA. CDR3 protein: CASSSRRFNSPLHF. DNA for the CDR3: TGTGCCAGCAGCTCCCGAAGATTTAATTCACCCCTACACTTT. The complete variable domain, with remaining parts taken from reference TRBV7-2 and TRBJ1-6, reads GAGVSQSPSNKVTEKGKDVELRCDPISGHTALYWYRQSLGQGLEFLIYFQGNSAPDKSGLPSDRFSAERTGGSVSTLTIQRTQQEDSAVYLCASSSRRFNSPLHFGNGTRLTVT.

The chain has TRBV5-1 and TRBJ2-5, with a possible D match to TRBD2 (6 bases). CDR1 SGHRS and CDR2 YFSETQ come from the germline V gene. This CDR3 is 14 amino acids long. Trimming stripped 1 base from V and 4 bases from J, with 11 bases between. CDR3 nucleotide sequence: TGCGCCAGCAGCTTGCGCGGGGAAGGAGAGACCCAGTACTTC. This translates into CASSLRGEGETQYF.

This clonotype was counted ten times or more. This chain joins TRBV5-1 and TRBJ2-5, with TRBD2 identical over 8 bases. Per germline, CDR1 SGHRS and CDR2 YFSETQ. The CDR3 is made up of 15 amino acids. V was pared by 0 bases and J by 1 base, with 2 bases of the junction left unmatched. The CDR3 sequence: CASSLALAGQETQYF. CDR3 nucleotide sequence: TGCGCCAGCAGCTTGGCCCTAGCGGGCCAAGAGACCCAGTACTTC.

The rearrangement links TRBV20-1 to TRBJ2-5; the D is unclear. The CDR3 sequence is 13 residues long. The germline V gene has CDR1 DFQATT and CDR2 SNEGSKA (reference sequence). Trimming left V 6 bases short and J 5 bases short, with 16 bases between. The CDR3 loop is CSAYLRRPETQYF. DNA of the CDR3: TGCAGTGCCTACCTCCGGCGGCCCGAGACCCAGTACTTC.

The CDR3 loop reads CASSQLGAGGDTQYF. The CDR3 bases are TGCGCCAGCAGCCAACTGGGGGCAGGGGGGGATACGCAGTATTTT. The V gene is TRBV4-3, the J gene TRBJ2-3; D is perhaps TRBD1 (7 bases). CDR1 is LGHNA, CDR2 YSLEER, per germline. V dropped 2 bases and J dropped 6 bases, with 15 bases sitting between them. The CDR3 contains 15 residues.

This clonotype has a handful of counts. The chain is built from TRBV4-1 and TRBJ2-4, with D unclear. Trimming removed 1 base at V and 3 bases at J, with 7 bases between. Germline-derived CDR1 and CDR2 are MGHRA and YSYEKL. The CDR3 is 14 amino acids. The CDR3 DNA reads TGCGCCAGCAGCCAAGTTGGCGGCAAAAACATTCAGTACTTC. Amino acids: CASSQVGGKNIQYF.

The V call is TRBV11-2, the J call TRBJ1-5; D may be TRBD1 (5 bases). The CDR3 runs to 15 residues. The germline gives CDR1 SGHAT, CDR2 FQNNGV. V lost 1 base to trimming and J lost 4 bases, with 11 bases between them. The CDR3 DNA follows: TGTGCCAGCAGCTTAGTTCAGGGACGGAATCAGCCCCAGCATTTT. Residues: CASSLVQGRNQPQHF.

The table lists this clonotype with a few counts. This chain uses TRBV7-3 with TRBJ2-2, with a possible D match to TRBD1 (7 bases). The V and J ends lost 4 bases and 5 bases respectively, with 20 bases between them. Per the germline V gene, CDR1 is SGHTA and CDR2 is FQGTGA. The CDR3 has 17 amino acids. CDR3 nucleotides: TGTGCCAGCAGCTATGTCCCCTCCAGGGGGAGGACCGGGGAGCTGTTTTTT. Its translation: CASSYVPSRGRTGELFF.

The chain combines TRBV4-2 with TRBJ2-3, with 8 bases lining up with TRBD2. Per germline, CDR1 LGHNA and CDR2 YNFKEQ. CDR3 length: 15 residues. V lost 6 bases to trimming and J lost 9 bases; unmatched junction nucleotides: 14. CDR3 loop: CASSQRGPLSGTQYF. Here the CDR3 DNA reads TGTGCCAGCAGTCAGCGGGGGCCCCTCTCGGGGACGCAGTATTTT.

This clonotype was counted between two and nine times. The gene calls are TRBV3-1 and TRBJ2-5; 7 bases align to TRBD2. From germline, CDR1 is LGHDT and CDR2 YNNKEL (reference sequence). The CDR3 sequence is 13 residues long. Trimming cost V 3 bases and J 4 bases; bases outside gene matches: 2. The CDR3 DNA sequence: TGTGCCAGCAGCCAGGGAGGGCGAGAGACCCAGTACTTC. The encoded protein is CASSQGGRETQYF.